What follows describes a single TCR beta chain. Per germline, CDR1 SGHTA and CDR2 FQGNSA. This CDR3 comprises 15 residues. Trimming removed 0 bases at V and 7 bases at J, with 13 bases between. This specimen comes from a study of HIV-infected patients and healthy controls. TCRdb reprocessed the 5' RACE reads via MiXCR and lists one record per CDR3 protein. The table shows around 67,000 distinct CDR3 sequences, with about 17% occurring only once. The gene calls are TRBV7-2 and TRBJ2-4, with D possibly being TRBD2 (6 bases). The source of this sequence is a human donor in good health. The sample was CD4+ T cells from blood. The CDR3 DNA reads as TGTGCCAGCAGCTTAGCCGGGACTTCTCAGAACATTCAGTACTTC. The encoded protein is CASSLAGTSQNIQYF.